This is a list of T cell receptor beta chains from one sample in a study of blood T cells in healthy people across ages. TCRdb independently ran MiXCR on the 5' RACE reads; one entry per CDR3 protein. Of 550,000 to 700,000 distinct CDR3 sequences in the sample, 25% to 30% are singletons; the top ten hold approximately 18%. The sample consisted of blood. These TCRs come from a woman aged 65 to 85 in good health. Each CDR3 is given with its conserved first and last residue. The D gene is left open where the match is weak. The size entry is marked missing in some rows and otherwise reads once, few, many or a size class.

j_call: TRBJ2-7
d_call: -
clone_size: -
v_call: TRBV4-3
cdr3_nt: TGCGCCAGCAGCCCCAATTTGATTAGGGGGTCGTGGGGCAAAGAATGCTACGAGCAGTACTTC
cdr3_aa: CASSPNLIRGSWGKECYEQYF

j_call: TRBJ2-7
d_call: TRBD1
clone_size: -
v_call: TRBV4-3
cdr3_nt: TGCGCCAGCAGCCAAGAGGGGACAGGGATCTCCTACGAGCAGTACTTC
cdr3_aa: CASSQEGTGISYEQYF

j_call: TRBJ1-5
d_call: TRBD1
clone_size: -
v_call: TRBV5-1
cdr3_nt: TGCGCCAGCAGCGCGCAGGGGGCGCCGGGTCAGCCCCAGCATTTT
cdr3_aa: CASSAQGAPGQPQHF

j_call: TRBJ2-1
d_call: -
clone_size: few
v_call: TRBV21-1
cdr3_nt: TGTGCCAGCGCCCGATTTGGAAGCACCCTGCGGGATGAGCAGTTCTTC
cdr3_aa: CASARFGSTLRDEQFF

j_call: TRBJ2-5
d_call: -
clone_size: -
v_call: TRBV10-2
cdr3_nt: TGCGCCAGCACAAGGGGGGCTACAAACCAAGAGACCCAGTACTTC
cdr3_aa: CASTRGATNQETQYF

j_call: TRBJ1-3
d_call: -
clone_size: -
v_call: TRBV7-9
cdr3_nt: TGTGCCAGCAGCACGGGACAACCGGGGAGGTCTGGAAACACCATATATTTT
cdr3_aa: CASSTGQPGRSGNTIYF

j_call: TRBJ2-2
d_call: -
clone_size: many
v_call: TRBV7-3
cdr3_nt: TGTGCCAGCAGCTTAGGGGCCGGGGAGCTGTTTTTT
cdr3_aa: CASSLGAGELFF

j_call: TRBJ1-4
d_call: -
clone_size: few
v_call: TRBV9
cdr3_nt: TGTGCCAGCAGCTCCAAGGCGGACGGATTAAGTGAAAAACTGTTTTTT
cdr3_aa: CASSSKADGLSEKLFF

j_call: TRBJ2-5
d_call: TRBD1
clone_size: -
v_call: TRBV19
cdr3_nt: TGTGCCAGTAGTACGACAGGGGTGAGGGAGACCCAGTACTTC
cdr3_aa: CASSTTGVRETQYF

j_call: TRBJ2-1
d_call: -
clone_size: -
v_call: TRBV5-1
cdr3_nt: TGCGCCAGCAGCTCAGGGGACGGCAATGAGCAGTTCTTC
cdr3_aa: CASSSGDGNEQFF

j_call: TRBJ2-4
d_call: -
clone_size: -
v_call: TRBV27
cdr3_nt: TGTGCCAGCAGTTTATCGACGGAGAACATTCAGTACTTC
cdr3_aa: CASSLSTENIQYF

j_call: TRBJ2-2
d_call: -
clone_size: few
v_call: TRBV20-1
cdr3_nt: TGCAGTGCTAGAGATAGGAGGGTCCCAACCGGGGAGCTGTTTTTT
cdr3_aa: CSARDRRVPTGELFF

j_call: TRBJ1-2
d_call: TRBD1
clone_size: -
v_call: TRBV20-1
cdr3_nt: TGCAGTGCACAGCTCCAGGGGGCCTATGGCTACACCTTC
cdr3_aa: CSAQLQGAYGYTF